A single T cell receptor (beta chain) is shown here with its context. No antigen is known for it. The CDR3 has 17 amino acids. The V and J ends lost 5 bases and 0 bases respectively, with 18 bases between them. Germline V gene lookup returns CDR1 SNHLY and CDR2 FYNNEI. The record originates from a study of CD8 T cells in ankylosing spondylitis. Study conclusions and caveats: Seemingly characteristic of ankylosing spondylitis blood was a TCR beta motif consisting of 7 or 8 highly homologous variants.

Construction of TCR beta libraries was performed using quantitative 5'-RACE with molecular barcodes. MiXCR, run by TCRdb on the 5' RACE reads, gives a single entry per CDR3 protein. The data contain a few hundred thousand distinct CDR3 sequences, around 16% of them singletons. The origin of this receptor is a male donor with ankylosing spondylitis. The J gene is TRBJ2-3, the V gene TRBV2; TRBD2 is a possible D gene (5 bases). The source material was blood, either unsorted or a sorted T cell fraction (not recorded which). CDR3 region: CASSPIVGATSTDTQYF. The CDR3 region has the DNA TGTGCCAGCAGTCCTATTGTGGGAGCAACTAGCACAGATACGCAGTATTTT.